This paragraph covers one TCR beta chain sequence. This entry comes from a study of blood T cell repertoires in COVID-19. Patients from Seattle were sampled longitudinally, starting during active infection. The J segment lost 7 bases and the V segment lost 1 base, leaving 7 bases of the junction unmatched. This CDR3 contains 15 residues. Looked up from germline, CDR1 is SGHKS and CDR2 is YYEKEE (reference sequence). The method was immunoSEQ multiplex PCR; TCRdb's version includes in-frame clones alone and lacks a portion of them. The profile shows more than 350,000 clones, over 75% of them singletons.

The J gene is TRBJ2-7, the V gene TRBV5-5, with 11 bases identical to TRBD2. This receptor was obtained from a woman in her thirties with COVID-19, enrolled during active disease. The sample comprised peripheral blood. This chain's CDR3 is CASSLRLAGRGEQYF. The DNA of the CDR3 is TGTGCCAGCAGCTTGAGACTAGCGGGACGAGGGGAGCAGTACTTC.